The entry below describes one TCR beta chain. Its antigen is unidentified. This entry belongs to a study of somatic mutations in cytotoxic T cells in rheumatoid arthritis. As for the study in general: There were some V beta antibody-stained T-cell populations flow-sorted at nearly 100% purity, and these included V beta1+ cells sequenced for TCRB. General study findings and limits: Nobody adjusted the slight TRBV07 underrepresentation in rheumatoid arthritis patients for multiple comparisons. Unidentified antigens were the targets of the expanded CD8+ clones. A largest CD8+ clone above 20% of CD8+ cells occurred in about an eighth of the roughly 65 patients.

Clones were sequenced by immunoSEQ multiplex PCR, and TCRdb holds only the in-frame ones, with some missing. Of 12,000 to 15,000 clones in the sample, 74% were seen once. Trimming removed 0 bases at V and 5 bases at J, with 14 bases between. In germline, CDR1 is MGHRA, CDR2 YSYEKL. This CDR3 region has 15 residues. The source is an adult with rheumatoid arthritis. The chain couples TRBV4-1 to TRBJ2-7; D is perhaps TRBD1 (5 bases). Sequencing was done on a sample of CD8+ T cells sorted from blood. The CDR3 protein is CASSQDRQGRHEQYF. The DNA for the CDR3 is TGCGCCAGCAGCCAAGATAGGCAGGGCCGGCACGAGCAGTACTTC.